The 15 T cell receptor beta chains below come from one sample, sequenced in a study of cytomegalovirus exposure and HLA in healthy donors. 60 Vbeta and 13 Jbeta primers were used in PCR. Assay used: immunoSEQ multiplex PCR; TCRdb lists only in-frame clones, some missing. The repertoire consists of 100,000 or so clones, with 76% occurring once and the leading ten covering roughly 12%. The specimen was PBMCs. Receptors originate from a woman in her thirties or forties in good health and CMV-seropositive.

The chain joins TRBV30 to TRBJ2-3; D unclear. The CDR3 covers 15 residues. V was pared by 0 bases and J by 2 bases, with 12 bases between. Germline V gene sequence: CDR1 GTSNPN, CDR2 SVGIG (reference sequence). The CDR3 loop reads CAWSVSLWYTDTQYF. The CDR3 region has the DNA TGTGCCTGGAGTGTGAGTTTGTGGTACACAGATACGCAGTATTTT.

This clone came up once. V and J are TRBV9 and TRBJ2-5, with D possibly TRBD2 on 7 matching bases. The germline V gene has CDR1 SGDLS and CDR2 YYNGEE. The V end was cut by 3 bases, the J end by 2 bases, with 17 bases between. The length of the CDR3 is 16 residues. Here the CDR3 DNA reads TGTGCCAGCAGCGGGCGGATCCGGGGGGCTCAAGAGACCCAGTACTTC. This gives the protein CASSGRIRGAQETQYF. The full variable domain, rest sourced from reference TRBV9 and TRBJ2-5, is DSGVTQTPKHLITATGQRVTLRCSPRSGDLSVYWYQQSLDQGLQFLIQYYNGEERAKGNILERFSAQQFPDLHSELNLSSLELGDSALYFCASSGRIRGAQETQYFGPGTRLLVL.

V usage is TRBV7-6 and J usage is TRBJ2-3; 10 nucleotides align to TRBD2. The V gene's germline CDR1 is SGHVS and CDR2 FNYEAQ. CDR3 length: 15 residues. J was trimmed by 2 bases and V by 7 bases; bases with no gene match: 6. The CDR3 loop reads CASTHSGGNTDTQYF. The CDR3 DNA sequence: TGTGCCAGCACCCATAGCGGGGGGAACACAGATACGCAGTATTTT.

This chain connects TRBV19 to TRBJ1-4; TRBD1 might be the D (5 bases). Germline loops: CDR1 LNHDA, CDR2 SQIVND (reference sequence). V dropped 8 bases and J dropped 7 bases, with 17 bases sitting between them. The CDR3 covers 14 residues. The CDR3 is CASRNRGDSEKLFF. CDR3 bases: TGTGCCAGTCGAAACAGAGGGGACTCTGAAAAACTGTTTTTT.

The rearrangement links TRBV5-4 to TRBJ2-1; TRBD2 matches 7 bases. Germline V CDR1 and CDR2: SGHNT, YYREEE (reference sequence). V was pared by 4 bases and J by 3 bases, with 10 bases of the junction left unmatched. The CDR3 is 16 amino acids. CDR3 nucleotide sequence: TGTGCCAGCAGCAGGCCCGGGGGGTCGGGCTACAATGAGCAGTTCTTC. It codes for CASSRPGGSGYNEQFF.

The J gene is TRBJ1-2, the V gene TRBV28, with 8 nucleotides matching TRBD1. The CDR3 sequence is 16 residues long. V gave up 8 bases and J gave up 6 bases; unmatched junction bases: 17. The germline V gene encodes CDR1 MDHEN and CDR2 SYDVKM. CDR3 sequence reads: CASHSPGQATLNGYTF. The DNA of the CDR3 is TGTGCCAGCCACTCCCCGGGACAGGCGACTCTCAATGGCTACACCTTC.

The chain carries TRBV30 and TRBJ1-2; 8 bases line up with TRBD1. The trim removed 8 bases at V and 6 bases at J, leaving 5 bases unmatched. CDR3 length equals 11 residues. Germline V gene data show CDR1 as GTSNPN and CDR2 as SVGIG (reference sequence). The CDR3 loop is CAVGQGNGYTF. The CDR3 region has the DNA TGTGCCGTAGGACAGGGAAATGGCTACACCTTC. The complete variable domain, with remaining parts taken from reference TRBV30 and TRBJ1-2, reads SQTIHQWPATLVQPVGSPLSLECTVEGTSNPNLYWYRQAAGRGLQLLFYSVGIGQISSEVPQNLSASRPQDRQFILSSKKLLLSDSGFYLCAVGQGNGYTFGSGTRLTVV.

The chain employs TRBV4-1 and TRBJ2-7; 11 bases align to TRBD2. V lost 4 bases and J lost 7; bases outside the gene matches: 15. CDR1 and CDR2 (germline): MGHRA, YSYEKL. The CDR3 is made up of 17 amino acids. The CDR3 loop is CASSPTAASGGREEQYF. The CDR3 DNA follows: TGCGCCAGCAGCCCGACCGCCGCTAGCGGGGGGCGTGAAGAGCAGTACTTC.

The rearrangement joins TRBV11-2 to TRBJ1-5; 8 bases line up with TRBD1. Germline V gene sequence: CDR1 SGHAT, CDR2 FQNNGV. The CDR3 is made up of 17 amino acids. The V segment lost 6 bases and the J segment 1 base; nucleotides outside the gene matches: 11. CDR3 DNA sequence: TGTGCCAGCAGTCATGGGAGGGGACAGGAGAGCAATCAGCCCCAGCATTTT. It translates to CASSHGRGQESNQPQHF.

The CDR3 region has the DNA TGTGCCAGCAGCTTTGGGAAATTCCGGGACAGGTCCTACGAGCAGTACTTC. This sequence encodes CASSFGKFRDRSYEQYF. The genes are TRBV7-6 and TRBJ2-7; the match to TRBD1 covers 8 bases. The length of the CDR3 is 17 residues. Germline CDR1 and CDR2: SGHVS and FNYEAQ. The V gene end was trimmed by 3 bases and the J gene end by 1 base; junction bases not matched to a gene: 11.

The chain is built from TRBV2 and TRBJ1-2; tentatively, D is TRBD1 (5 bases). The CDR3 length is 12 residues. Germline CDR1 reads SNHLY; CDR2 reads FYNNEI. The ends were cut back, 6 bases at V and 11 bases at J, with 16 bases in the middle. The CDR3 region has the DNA TGTGCCAGCAGGGGGACCCGGAGGGAGTACACCTTC. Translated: CASRGTRREYTF.

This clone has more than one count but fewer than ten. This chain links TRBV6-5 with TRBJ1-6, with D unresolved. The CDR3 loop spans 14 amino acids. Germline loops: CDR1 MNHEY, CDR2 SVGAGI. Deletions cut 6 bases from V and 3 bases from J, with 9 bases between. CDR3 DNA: TGTGCCAGCAGCCCCCGGGACTATAATTCACCCCTCCACTTT. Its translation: CASSPRDYNSPLHF.

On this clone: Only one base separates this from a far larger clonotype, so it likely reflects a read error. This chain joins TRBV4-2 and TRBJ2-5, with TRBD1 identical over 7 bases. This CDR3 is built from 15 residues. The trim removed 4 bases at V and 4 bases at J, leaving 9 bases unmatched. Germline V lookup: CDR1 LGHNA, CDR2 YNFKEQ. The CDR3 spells CASSPEGQPRETQYF. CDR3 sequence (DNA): TGTGCCAGCAGCCCCGAGGGACAGCCCCGAGAGACCCAGTACTTC.

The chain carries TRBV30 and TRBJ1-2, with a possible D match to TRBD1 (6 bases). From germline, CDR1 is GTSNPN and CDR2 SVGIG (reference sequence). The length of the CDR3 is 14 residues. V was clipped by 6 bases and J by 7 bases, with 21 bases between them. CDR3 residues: CACATQTGSGGYTF. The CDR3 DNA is TGTGCCTGCGCGACCCAAACAGGGAGTGGTGGCTACACCTTC.

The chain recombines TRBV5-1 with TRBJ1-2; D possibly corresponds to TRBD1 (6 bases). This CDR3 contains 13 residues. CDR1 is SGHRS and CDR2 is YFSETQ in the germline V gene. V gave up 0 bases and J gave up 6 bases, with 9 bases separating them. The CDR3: CASSLGQGNGYTF. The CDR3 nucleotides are TGCGCCAGCAGCTTGGGGCAGGGGAATGGCTACACCTTC.